The following is a T cell receptor beta chain sequence with its context. Each CDR3 protein gets one entry after TCRdb re-called the RT-PCR reads with MiXCR. The top ten hold 3.6% of the sample, which has approximately 720,000 distinct CDR3 sequences, approximately 14% seen once. CDR3 size: 13 residues. Trimming cost V 3 bases and J 2 bases, with 8 bases left between them. Germline lookup yields CDR1 WNHNN and CDR2 SYGVQD (reference sequence). The chain carries TRBV10-1 and TRBJ2-7; no clear D. Sequencing used memory CD4+ T cells from blood. The sequence was obtained from a female donor in good health, serving as a healthy control. The CDR3 DNA is TGCGCCAGCAGTGATGGGCTAGCCTACGAGCAGTACTTC. Protein sequence: CASSDGLAYEQYF.